Each of the 22 T cell receptor beta chains below was sequenced from the same sample in a study of cytomegalovirus exposure and HLA in healthy donors. Researchers ran the PCR with 60 Vbeta and 13 Jbeta primers. TCRdb's table, derived via immunoSEQ multiplex PCR, lists solely in-frame clones and lacks some. This table lists about 160,000 clones. Sequenced: PBMCs. These receptors all stem from a woman in her sixties in good health and CMV-seronegative.

CDR3 sequence (DNA): TGTGCCAGCAGTGAAGCGAAAGGGGGCTTCTATGGCTACACCTTC. Protein: CASSEAKGGFYGYTF. J is TRBJ1-2 and V is TRBV2; 7 bases fit TRBD1. Germline lookup yields CDR1 SNHLY and CDR2 FYNNEI. J was trimmed by 4 bases and V by 0 bases; bases with no gene match: 5. The CDR3 is 15 residues long. The variable domain in full, with the rest retrieved from reference TRBV2 and TRBJ1-2, is EPEVTQTPSHQVTQMGQEVILRCVPISNHLYFYWYRQILGQKVEFLVSFYNNEISEKSEIFDDQFSVERPDGSNFTLKIRSTKLEDSAMYFCASSEAKGGFYGYTFGSGTRLTVV.

The rearrangement uses TRBV7-8 and TRBJ1-6; D gene ambiguous. CDR3 length: 12 amino acids. Germline CDR1 SGHVS, CDR2 FQNEAQ. Trimming removed 6 bases from V and 11 bases from J, with 11 bases in between. In nucleotides, the CDR3 is TGTGCCAGCAGTCTAGATTGGGCACCCCTCCACTTT. Its protein is CASSLDWAPLHF.

The chain couples TRBV2 to TRBJ2-1, with 9 positions matching TRBD1. The ends lost 7 bases at V and 6 bases at J; junction bases unmatched: 1. The CDR3 is made up of 12 amino acids. CDR1 is SNHLY and CDR2 is FYNNEI in the germline V gene. CDR3 loop: CASKDRGNEQFF. The CDR3 bases are TGTGCCAGCAAGGACAGGGGCAATGAGCAGTTCTTC.

V gene TRBV7-2 combines with J gene TRBJ2-7, with a possible D match to TRBD2 (5 bases). V was clipped by 2 bases and J by 6 bases, with 14 bases between them. The germline gives CDR1 SGHTA, CDR2 FQGNSA. This CDR3 contains 14 residues. The CDR3 DNA is TGTGCCAGCAGCTTACCGCTAGCTTCAGGCGAGCAGTACTTC. Its translation is CASSLPLASGEQYF.

The chain is built from TRBV5-4 and TRBJ1-4; D gene unclear. There are 13 residues in the CDR3. Germline CDR1 is SGHNT and CDR2 is YYREEE (reference sequence). V was trimmed by 4 bases and J by 7 bases, leaving 11 bases between them. CDR3 residues: CASSPRAGEKLFF. Written as DNA, the CDR3 is TGTGCCAGCAGCCCACGGGCGGGTGAAAAACTGTTTTTT.

This chain links TRBV5-6 with TRBJ2-1, with D possibly being TRBD2 (5 bases). This CDR3 comprises 13 residues. CDR1 SGHDT and CDR2 YYEEEE come from the germline V gene. Trimming took off 0 bases at V and 9 bases at J, with 10 bases between the two ends. Written as DNA, the CDR3 is TGTGCCAGCAGCTTGGCCATAGGAGGTGAGCAGTTCTTC. It yields the protein CASSLAIGGEQFF.

The rearrangement joins TRBV19 to TRBJ1-1, with a weak D call TRBD1 (6 bases). The CDR3 extends over 16 amino acids. V gave up 3 bases and J gave up 2 bases, with 16 bases separating them. The germline V gene has CDR1 LNHDA and CDR2 SQIVND (reference sequence). DNA for the CDR3: TGTGCCAGTAGTATGGGACACCTGAGGCTAAACACTGAAGCTTTCTTT. It codes for CASSMGHLRLNTEAFF.

This sequence joins TRBV5-4 and TRBJ1-3; 9 nucleotides agree with TRBD1. V shed 3 bases, J shed 2 bases, and the junction held 0 bases outside the gene matches. Germline V CDR1 and CDR2: SGHNT, YYREEE (reference sequence). The CDR3 contains 14 residues. The CDR3 coding sequence is TGTGCCAGCAGCTACAGGGGGCCTGGAAACACCATATATTTT. Protein: CASSYRGPGNTIYF.

This chain joins TRBV6-1 and TRBJ2-7; D gene uncertain. The CDR3 extends over 13 amino acids. The ends were cut back, 7 bases at V and 2 bases at J, with 12 bases in the middle. Germline V gene sequence: CDR1 MNHNS, CDR2 SASEGT. The CDR3 sequence is CASNQPGTYEQYF. CDR3 nucleotide sequence: TGTGCCAGCAACCAACCTGGCACCTACGAGCAGTACTTC.

J is TRBJ1-4 and V is TRBV5-1; 12 bases are a match to TRBD1. Trimming took 4 bases from V and 2 from J; bases not matched to a gene: 9. Germline V gives CDR1 SGHRS, CDR2 YFSETQ. The length of the CDR3 is 18 residues. CDR3 residues: CASSLGTGGLGTNEKLFF. In nucleotides, the CDR3 is TGCGCCAGCAGCCTCGGGACAGGGGGCTTGGGGACTAATGAAAAACTGTTTTTT.

This chain joins TRBV25-1 and TRBJ2-1, with TRBD2 matching over 11 bases. V lost 3 bases, J lost 9 bases, and 10 bases stayed unmatched. There are 16 residues in the CDR3. CDR1 MGHDK and CDR2 SYGVNS come from the germline V gene. CDR3 sequence: CASSDPTSGSNIEQFF. CDR3 DNA sequence: TGTGCCAGCAGTGACCCCACTAGCGGGAGTAATATTGAGCAGTTCTTC. The whole variable domain, remainder taken from reference TRBV25-1 and TRBJ2-1, is EADIYQTPRYLVIGTGKKITLECSQTMGHDKMYWYQQDPGMELHLIHYSYGVNSTEKGDLSSESTVSRIRTEHFPLTLESARPSHTSQYLCASSDPTSGSNIEQFFGPGTRLTVL.

The chain links TRBV19 to TRBJ1-6; a weak D match, TRBD1 (5 bases). V dropped 8 bases and J dropped 7 bases, with 21 bases sitting between them. Germline V CDR1 and CDR2: LNHDA, SQIVND (reference sequence). The CDR3 is 16 residues long. CDR3 region: CASQLRPGSGNSPLHF. CDR3 bases: TGTGCCAGTCAGTTAAGACCAGGGTCTGGGAATTCACCCCTCCACTTT.

V is TRBV28 and J is TRBJ2-7; possible D gene TRBD1, 6 bases. Trimming pared 7 bases from V and 2 bases from J, leaving 15 bases between. Germline CDR1 reads MDHEN; CDR2 reads SYDVKM. The CDR3 runs 14 residues. The CDR3 DNA reads TGTGCCAGCAACAGCAGGGGCGAACCCTACGAGCAGTACTTC. It is translated as CASNSRGEPYEQYF.

V usage is TRBV30 and J usage is TRBJ2-2; D is perhaps TRBD2 (7 bases). There are 14 residues in the CDR3. Germline values: CDR1 GTSNPN, CDR2 SVGIG (reference sequence). The germline V and J ends were trimmed by 1 base and 6 bases, with 12 bases remaining between them. The CDR3 spells CAWSGTGRAGELFF. As DNA, the CDR3 is TGTGCCTGGAGTGGTACAGGGAGGGCCGGGGAGCTGTTTTTT.

The chain employs TRBV11-2 and TRBJ2-7; D unclear. Germline V gene sequence: CDR1 SGHAT, CDR2 FQNNGV. The CDR3 is 16 residues long. V lost 5 bases to trimming and J lost 0 bases, with 17 bases between them. As DNA, the CDR3 is TGTGCCAGCAGCCTTCCTTGGAGCCTCGGCTCCTACGAGCAGTACTTC. It specifies CASSLPWSLGSYEQYF.

The V call is TRBV10-3, the J call TRBJ1-5; tentative D call: TRBD1 (6 bases). With 10 bases removed from V and 3 bases from J, the gap between germline ends came to 10 bases. CDR3 length: 12 residues. From germline, CDR1 is ENHRY and CDR2 SYGVKD. CDR3 sequence (DNA): TGTGCCACCCAGGGGCTCAATCAGCCCCAGCATTTT. Amino acid sequence: CATQGLNQPQHF.

The chain links TRBV5-1 to TRBJ2-7; possible D gene TRBD1, 6 bases. The CDR3 is 12 amino acids. Trimming cost V 4 bases and J 5 bases, with 10 bases left between them. Germline values: CDR1 SGHRS, CDR2 YFSETQ. CDR3 protein: CASSRDRNEQYF. DNA for the CDR3: TGCGCCAGCAGCCGAGACAGGAACGAGCAGTACTTC.

The CDR3 loop is CAISEPPGGIKGYTF. The CDR3 coding sequence is TGTGCCATCAGTGAACCCCCAGGGGGGATCAAGGGCTACACCTTC. The chain recombines TRBV10-3 with TRBJ1-2; 7 bases map to TRBD1. J was trimmed by 8 bases and V by 3 bases; bases with no gene match: 12. The CDR3 spans 15 residues. Germline V lookup: CDR1 ENHRY, CDR2 SYGVKD.

This sequence joins TRBV7-5 and TRBJ2-7; the table's D call, TRBD1, has no DNA check behind it. TRBV7-5 is given as a pseudogene. The CDR3 runs 15 residues. CDR3 nucleotides: TGTGTCAGAAGCTTAGTAACAGGGAGAGACTACGAGCAGTACTTC. Its translation: CVRSLVTGRDYEQYF.

This sequence joins TRBV27 and TRBJ1-4; the match to TRBD1 covers 7 bases. V lost 5 bases and J lost 4; bases outside the gene matches: 4. CDR3 size: 14 residues. In germline, CDR1 is MNHEY, CDR2 SMNVEV (reference sequence). CDR3 amino acids: CASSKTGLNEKLFF. The CDR3 coding sequence is TGTGCCAGCAGTAAGACAGGGCTTAATGAAAAACTGTTTTTT. The full variable domain, completed using reference TRBV27 and TRBJ1-4, is EAQVTQNPRYLITVTGKKLTVTCSQNMNHEYMSWYRQDPGLGLRQIYYSMNVEVTDKGDVPEGYKVSRKEKRNFPLILESPSPNQTSLYFCASSKTGLNEKLFFGSGTQLSVL.

The chain uses TRBV6-1 and TRBJ2-7, with a weak D call TRBD1 (5 bases). The length of the CDR3 is 12 residues. Germline loops: CDR1 MNHNS, CDR2 SASEGT. Trimming took off 5 bases at V and 7 bases at J, with 12 bases between the two ends. The CDR3 bases are TGTGCCAGCAGTACCCAGGGTTGGGAGCAGTACTTC. Translating gives CASSTQGWEQYF.

The chain is built from TRBV9 and TRBJ2-3; a weak D match, TRBD2 (6 bases). The CDR3 contains 15 residues. Per germline, CDR1 SGDLS and CDR2 YYNGEE. V lost 3 bases to trimming and J lost 2 bases, with 13 bases between them. CDR3 sequence reads: CASSASSVTTDTQYF. In DNA, the CDR3 is TGTGCCAGCAGCGCCTCTAGCGTCACCACAGATACGCAGTATTTT.